The T cell receptor beta chain under discussion was sequenced for a study of CD8 T cells in ankylosing spondylitis. Study results and limitations: Blood from ankylosing spondylitis patients appeared to carry a characteristic roughly eight-variant TCR beta motif. In ankylosing spondylitis patients, matched synovial fluid reportedly showed significant enrichment of disease-linked clones. Existing reports had already noted some motif variants in reactive arthritis synovial fluid and blood.

This clonotype was counted only a few times. What it binds is not known. Germline values: CDR1 SGHAT, CDR2 FQNNGV. This CDR3 has 15 amino acids. The germline V and J ends were trimmed by 4 bases and 3 bases, with 13 bases remaining between them. As the method for making TCR beta libraries, quantitative 5'-RACE with molecular barcodes was used. Via MiXCR, TCRdb re-called the 5' RACE reads, giving one row per CDR3 protein. The data hold more than 25,000 distinct CDR3 sequences, with 13% to 15% observed a single time. The sequencing sample was made of blood. V and J are TRBV11-2 and TRBJ2-1; D possibly uses TRBD1 or TRBD2 (5 bases each). The clonotype was recovered from a male donor with ankylosing spondylitis or in good health (not recorded which). In nucleotides, the CDR3 is TGTGCCAGCAGCTCCCCCAGGGAGCTCTACAATGAGCAGTTCTTC. Protein product: CASSSPRELYNEQFF. Combining the CDR3 with reference TRBV11-2 and TRBJ2-1 gives the whole variable domain EAGVAQSPRYKIIEKRQSVAFWCNPISGHATLYWYQQILGQGPKLLIQFQNNGVVDDSQLPKDRFSAERLKGVDSTLKIQPAKLEDSAVYLCASSSPRELYNEQFFGPGTRLTVL.